This T cell receptor beta chain was identified in a study of blood T cell repertoires in COVID-19. This clone was seen only a few times. Libraries were prepared by immunoSEQ multiplex PCR; TCRdb keeps only in-frame clonotypes and omits some of them. The sample records a few hundred thousand clones, about nine tenths being singletons. This CDR3 spans 14 amino acids. Germline loops: CDR1 SEHNR, CDR2 FQNEAQ (reference sequence). The V end lost 3 bases, the J end lost 4 bases, and 9 bases lay between the germline ends. V is TRBV7-9 and J is TRBJ1-4; D possibly corresponds to TRBD1 (5 bases). This receptor was identified in a woman aged 25 to 45 who had recovered from COVID-19. Sequencing was performed on peripheral blood. The CDR3 protein is CASSLGQGNEKLFF. CDR3 bases: TGTGCCAGCAGCTTGGGGCAGGGTAATGAAAAACTGTTTTTT.